The clone carrying this T cell receptor (beta chain) has only one observation. Its specificity is unknown. Regarding donors, all were healthy bone marrow donors. These data belong to a study of cytomegalovirus exposure and HLA in healthy donors. General study points: In the analysis, some V segments, TRBV6-2 and TRBV6-3 included, were excluded as indistinguishable. It emerged from a later analysis that several of the most significant clusters appeared to be linked to common viral pathogens.

PCR employed 60 Vbeta and 13 Jbeta primers. Using immunoSEQ multiplex PCR, the repertoire was profiled, and TCRdb retains in-frame clones only, with some absent. The sample lists around 74,000 clones, 79% seen once, with 2.5% in the top ten. The length of the CDR3 is 14 residues. With 3 bases clipped from V and 5 bases from J, the junction kept 4 bases outside the gene matches. Germline V gives CDR1 KGHSH, CDR2 LQKENI. This clonotype originated in a man aged 25 to 40 in good health and CMV-seronegative. The chain links TRBV18 to TRBJ2-5; 9 bases line up with TRBD1. Sequenced input: PBMCs. The CDR3 sequence: CASSPLTGGETQYF. CDR3 sequence (DNA): TGTGCCAGCTCACCCCTGACAGGGGGGGAGACCCAGTACTTC.